This TCR beta chain was captured by sequencing in a study of persistence of HIV-infected CD4 T cells. Study as a whole: Up to roughly 200 mL blood was drawn at multiple time points; a couple of donors had single-time leukapheresis.

This was the immunoSEQ version 4 assay in survey mode. Data came from immunoSEQ multiplex PCR; TCRdb stores just in-frame clones and leaves some out. Among about 40,000 clones listed, more than 75% were seen once. Germline V gives CDR1 SGHTA, CDR2 FQGNSA. This CDR3 region has 14 residues. The V end lost 1 base, the J end lost 5 bases, and 9 bases lay between the germline ends. The stimulus was an HIV-1 Gag 15-mer peptide pool, 0.85 to 1 ug/peptide/mL. CD40L-negative CD69-negative CD45RO-high memory CD4+ T cells were sorted as populations depleted of antigen-responding cells. About this clone itself: Its antigen is still unknown.

The sequenced sample was CD4+ T cells sorted from PBMCs after roughly 17-hour stimulation, obtained from a patient who received antiretroviral therapy. This receptor was taken from an adult man with HIV who was CMV-seropositive. This chain uses TRBV7-2 with TRBJ1-5; possibly TRBD1 for D (6 bases). DNA for the CDR3: TGTGCCAGCAGCTTAGGACCAGGGGATCAGCCCCAGCATTTT. This gives the protein CASSLGPGDQPQHF.